Shown below are 17 T cell receptor beta chains from a single sample sequenced in a study of CD8 T cells in Susac syndrome. Reverse transcription of about 0.45 to 1 ug RNA was performed with random hexamers. TCRdb itself ran the immunoSEQ multiplex PCR reads through MiXCR, one entry per CDR3 protein. The data contain 25,000 to 30,000 distinct CDR3 sequences, 94% of them singletons. What was sequenced was CD8+ T cells from PBMCs. The receptors shown here come from a human donor in good health.

This clonotype has more than one count but fewer than ten. The chain couples TRBV6-5 to TRBJ2-7; 10 nucleotides line up with TRBD1. Looked up from germline, CDR1 is MNHEY and CDR2 is SVGAGI. The length of the CDR3 is 13 residues. Trimming removed 9 bases from V and 6 bases from J; junction bases left unmatched: 8. In DNA form, the CDR3 reads TGTGCCAGTCAGCGGGACAGGGGCCTCGAGCAGTACTTC. It codes for CASQRDRGLEQYF.

The chain couples TRBV7-9 to TRBJ2-2; D perhaps matches TRBD1 (5 bases). Trimming shortened V by 5 bases and J by 6 bases, and 7 bases separated the two germline ends. CDR3 length equals 12 residues. Germline lookup yields CDR1 SEHNR and CDR2 FQNEAQ (reference sequence). The CDR3 region is CASSQGPGELFF. The CDR3 DNA reads TGTGCCAGCAGCCAGGGTCCCGGGGAGCTGTTTTTT.

The chain recombines TRBV10-3 with TRBJ2-3; D ambiguous. Germline V gives CDR1 ENHRY, CDR2 SYGVKD. The CDR3 runs 16 residues. Trimming cost V 0 bases and J 3 bases, with 13 bases left between them. The CDR3 protein is CAISESPASGTDTQYF. CDR3 sequence (DNA): TGTGCCATCAGTGAGTCGCCGGCCTCCGGGACAGATACGCAGTATTTT.

The rearrangement links TRBV7-9 to TRBJ2-1; 13 bases fit TRBD2. The length of the CDR3 is 15 residues. J lost 8 bases, V lost 5 bases, and 6 bases had no gene match. The germline V gene has CDR1 SEHNR and CDR2 FQNEAQ (reference sequence). CDR3 sequence (DNA): TGTGCCAGCAGCCAAAGGACTAGCGGGGGTGATGAGCAGTTCTTC. It codes for CASSQRTSGGDEQFF. Variable domain in full (rest from reference TRBV7-9 and TRBJ2-1): DTGVSQNPRHKITKRGQNVTFRCDPISEHNRLYWYRQTLGQGPEFLTYFQNEAQLEKSRLLSDRFSAERPKGSFSTLEIQRTEQGDSAMYLCASSQRTSGGDEQFFGPGTRLTVL.

The V call is TRBV7-9, the J call TRBJ2-5, with TRBD1 as a possible D gene (5 bases). V dropped 1 base and J dropped 0 bases, with 9 bases sitting between them. The CDR3 length is 15 residues. Germline values: CDR1 SEHNR, CDR2 FQNEAQ (reference sequence). CDR3 nucleotide sequence: TGTGCCAGCAGCTTAGGGGGCATCAACCAAGAGACCCAGTACTTC. This codes for CASSLGGINQETQYF.

CDR3 sequence (DNA): TGTGCCAGCAGCTTCGGGACAGGGGGCAATCAGCCCCAGCATTTT. Translating gives CASSFGTGGNQPQHF. The chain joins TRBV5-6 to TRBJ1-5, with 10 bases identical to TRBD1. The germline gives CDR1 SGHDT, CDR2 YYEEEE. The ends lost 2 bases at V and 2 bases at J; junction bases unmatched: 1. This CDR3 has 15 residues.

The V gene is TRBV5-1, the J gene TRBJ2-1; 8 bases are a match to TRBD2. In germline, CDR1 is SGHRS, CDR2 YFSETQ. The CDR3 is 17 residues long. V lost 4 bases and J lost 3; bases outside the gene matches: 12. Here the CDR3 reads CASSPRERGPLYNEQFF. For the CDR3, the DNA is TGCGCCAGCAGCCCTCGAGAGCGGGGGCCCCTCTACAATGAGCAGTTCTTC.

The rearrangement uses TRBV6-5 and TRBJ1-2; D is unclear. The CDR3 runs 11 residues. CDR1 is MNHEY and CDR2 is SVGAGI in the germline V gene. V was clipped by 6 bases and J by 8 bases, with 10 bases between them. This CDR3 is CASRATRGYTF. CDR3 coding DNA: TGTGCCAGCAGGGCCACAAGGGGCTACACCTTC.

A single count supports this clonotype. The chain combines TRBV27 with TRBJ2-7; the D is unclear. Germline values: CDR1 MNHEY, CDR2 SMNVEV (reference sequence). This CDR3 is 13 amino acids long. V lost 3 bases and J lost 0, with 6 bases in between. CDR3 sequence (DNA): TGTGCCAGCAGTTTTAAACCCTCCTACGAGCAGTACTTC. Translating gives CASSFKPSYEQYF.

This clonotype was picked up one time. This CDR3 reads CSAIQAHRYNEQFF. DNA for the CDR3: TGCAGTGCTATCCAAGCGCACAGATACAATGAGCAGTTCTTC. The chain links TRBV20-1 to TRBJ2-1; no firm D call. Trimming shortened V by 4 bases and J by 4 bases, and 14 bases separated the two germline ends. Germline CDR1 is DFQATT and CDR2 is SNEGSKA (reference sequence). The CDR3 has 14 amino acids.

The chain uses TRBV5-1 and TRBJ2-7, with D possibly TRBD1 on 5 matching bases. Trimming took off 4 bases at V and 1 base at J, with 12 bases between the two ends. From germline, CDR1 is SGHRS and CDR2 YFSETQ. The CDR3 has 14 amino acids. The CDR3 nucleotides read TGCGCCAGCAGCGAAAGGGGAACTTCCTACGAGCAGTACTTC. This codes for CASSERGTSYEQYF.

This chain joins TRBV29-1 and TRBJ2-3; no clear D. Germline CDR1 reads SQVTM; CDR2 reads ANQGSEA. Trimming removed 1 base at V and 0 bases at J, with 14 bases between. The CDR3 is 16 residues long. The CDR3 bases are TGCAGCGTTGAAGGTCTAACGGACCATAGCACAGATACGCAGTATTTT. This gives the protein CSVEGLTDHSTDTQYF.

V and J are TRBV7-8 and TRBJ1-5; the D is unclear. CDR1 is SGHVS and CDR2 is FQNEAQ in the germline V gene. Trimming took off 0 bases at V and 3 bases at J, with 9 bases between the two ends. This CDR3 is 15 amino acids long. CDR3 nucleotides: TGTGCCAGCAGCTTAGCCGGGTTGTTCAATCAGCCCCAGCATTTT. It encodes CASSLAGLFNQPQHF.

V and J are TRBV4-1 and TRBJ2-5, with D possibly matching TRBD1 (5 bases). The CDR3 sequence is 14 residues long. CDR1 is MGHRA, CDR2 YSYEKL, per germline. The V gene lost 0 bases and the J gene lost 5 bases, with 10 bases spanning the gap. The CDR3 sequence is CASSQEGAYETQYF. CDR3 in DNA: TGCGCCAGCAGCCAAGAAGGGGCGTACGAGACCCAGTACTTC.

The chain uses TRBV6-5 and TRBJ2-3; D remains unclear. V lost 2 bases, J lost 2 bases, and 5 bases lay in between. Germline CDR1 is MNHEY and CDR2 is SVGAGI. The CDR3 length is 13 residues. The CDR3 DNA reads as TGTGCCAGCAGTTACCGGACCACAGATACGCAGTATTTT. It yields the protein CASSYRTTDTQYF.

The V call is TRBV14, the J call TRBJ1-2; 11 positions agree with TRBD1. Unmatched junction bases numbered 8, after V lost 4 bases and J lost 1 base. Germline V CDR1 and CDR2: SGHDN, FVKESK. The CDR3 runs 17 residues. The CDR3 loop is CASSLGQGVPINYGYTF. The CDR3 bases are TGTGCCAGCAGCCTGGGACAGGGGGTTCCCATTAACTATGGCTACACCTTC.

The rearrangement joins TRBV18 to TRBJ2-3, with D possibly being TRBD1 (5 bases). With 5 bases removed from V and 8 bases from J, the gap between germline ends came to 29 bases. The V gene's germline CDR1 is KGHSH and CDR2 LQKENI. CDR3 length: 18 amino acids. The CDR3 coding sequence is TGTGCCAGCTCATATCAGGTTGGGGCCGTTCCCGGTCGTGGTACGCAGTATTTT. It specifies CASSYQVGAVPGRGTQYF.